This TCR beta chain was found in a study of T cells in Graves' hyperthyroidism and ophthalmopathy. General study points: Model-based prediction identified ophthalmopathy a median 6.5 months prior to its onset.

V was shortened by 7 bases and J by 15 bases, with 19 bases between the two germline ends. The CDR3 consists of 12 residues. Germline V gene lookup returns CDR1 SNHLY and CDR2 FYNNEI. There were TCR beta CDR3 regions amplified from RNA transcripts. A first-round RT-PCR of the TCR CDR3 used the HTBI primer set. TCRdb reanalysed the multiplex PCR reads using MiXCR and keeps one entry per CDR3 protein. The sample yields around 600,000 distinct CDR3 sequences, about 14% seen once. Note on this clonotype: Its matching antigen is unknown.

The sample taken for sequencing was blood. The clonotype originates from a woman between 50 and 59 years old with Graves' ophthalmopathy. V usage is TRBV2 and J usage is TRBJ2-1; D possibly corresponds to TRBD2 (6 bases). In DNA, the CDR3 is TGTGCCAGCAAAGAACGGGAGACGGTAACGTTCTTC. The encoded protein is CASKERETVTFF.